A single sample is the source of the 7 T cell receptor beta chains below, sequenced in a study of T cells in Graves' hyperthyroidism and ophthalmopathy. RNA transcripts were the template for amplifying TCR beta CDR3 regions. HTBI primers drove first-round RT-PCR of the TCR CDR3. Each CDR3 protein is one row after TCRdb ran MiXCR on the multiplex PCR reads. This sample has just under 750,000 distinct CDR3 sequences, with under 45% found just once. The sample consisted of blood. The receptors derive from a woman aged 40 to 50 with Graves' hyperthyroidism.

The sample holds one count of this clonotype. This chain links TRBV10-3 with TRBJ2-7, with TRBD1 matching 9 bases. The J segment lost 0 bases and the V segment lost 6 bases, leaving 3 bases of the junction unmatched. CDR3 size: 14 residues. From germline, CDR1 is ENHRY and CDR2 SYGVKD. CDR3: CAISEQGASYEQYF. The CDR3 DNA is TGTGCCATCAGCGAACAGGGGGCCTCCTACGAGCAGTACTTC.

In this sample, this clonotype turned up a few times. CDR3 region: CASTSSGEAFF. The CDR3, as DNA: TGTGCCAGCACCTCTTCAGGTGAAGCTTTCTTT. The J gene is TRBJ1-1, the V gene TRBV6-5; D is unresolved. V was shortened by 7 bases and J by 7 bases, with 10 bases between the two germline ends. The germline gives CDR1 MNHEY, CDR2 SVGAGI. The CDR3 spans 11 residues.

This clonotype was observed a handful of times. The chain carries TRBV4-1 and TRBJ1-2, with TRBD1 matching 8 bases. V lost 2 bases and J lost 2; bases outside the gene matches: 16. There are 19 residues in the CDR3. CDR1 and CDR2 (germline): MGHRA, YSYEKL. The chain's CDR3 is CASSQRGSGRGRRNYGYTF. CDR3 coding DNA: TGCGCCAGCAGCCAAAGGGGTAGCGGCAGGGGGCGCAGGAACTATGGCTACACCTTC.

This chain joins TRBV7-2 and TRBJ2-2; 12 nucleotides agree with TRBD1. There are 16 residues in the CDR3. The germline gives CDR1 SGHTA, CDR2 FQGNSA. V dropped 6 bases and J dropped 6; count of bases not matched to a gene: 8. The DNA for the CDR3 is TGTGCCAGCAGTTCCGGGACAGGGGGCGCAGCCGGGGAGCTGTTTTTT. Translated: CASSSGTGGAAGELFF.

This clonotype was counted a few times. The chain is built from TRBV7-2 and TRBJ1-2; D uncertain. CDR1 and CDR2 (germline): SGHTA, FQGNSA. V was shortened by 5 bases and J by 2 bases, with 9 bases between the two germline ends. This CDR3 is built from 13 residues. The CDR3 protein is CASSPPRNYGYTF. The CDR3 DNA is TGTGCCAGCAGCCCCCCTAGGAACTATGGCTACACCTTC.

CDR3 bases: TGCGCCAGCAGTGAGTCGGGCGGGGGCAGCTATGGCTACACCTTC. Amino acids: CASSESGGGSYGYTF. This sequence joins TRBV10-2 and TRBJ1-2, with D maybe TRBD1 (6 bases). Trimming cost V 0 bases and J 4 bases, with 12 bases left between them. The CDR3 is made up of 15 amino acids. Germline V gene lookup returns CDR1 WSHSY and CDR2 SAAADI.

The chain couples TRBV29-1 to TRBJ1-4; D remains ambiguous. Germline loops: CDR1 SQVTM, CDR2 ANQGSEA. V dropped 4 bases and J dropped 8 bases, with 17 bases sitting between them. The CDR3 totals 14 residues. DNA for the CDR3: TGCAGCGTTGGGCCCGCACGTACTGGGGAAAAACTGTTTTTT. This translates into CSVGPARTGEKLFF.